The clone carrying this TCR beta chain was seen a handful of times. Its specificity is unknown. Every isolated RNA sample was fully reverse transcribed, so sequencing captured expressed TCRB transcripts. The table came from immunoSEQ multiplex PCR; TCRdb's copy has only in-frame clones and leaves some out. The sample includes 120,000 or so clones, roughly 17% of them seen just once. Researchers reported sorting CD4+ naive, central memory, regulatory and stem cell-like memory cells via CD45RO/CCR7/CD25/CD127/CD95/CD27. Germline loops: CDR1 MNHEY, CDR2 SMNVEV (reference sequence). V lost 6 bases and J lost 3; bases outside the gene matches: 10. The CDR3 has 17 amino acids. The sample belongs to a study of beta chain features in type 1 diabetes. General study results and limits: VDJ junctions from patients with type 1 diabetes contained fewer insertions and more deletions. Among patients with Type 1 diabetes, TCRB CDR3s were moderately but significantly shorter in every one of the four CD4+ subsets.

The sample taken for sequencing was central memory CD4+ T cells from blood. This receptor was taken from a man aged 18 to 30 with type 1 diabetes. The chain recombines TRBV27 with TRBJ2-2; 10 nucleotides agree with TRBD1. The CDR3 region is CASRGQGSTVYTGELFF. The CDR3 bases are TGTGCCAGCAGGGGACAGGGGAGTACGGTATACACCGGGGAGCTGTTTTTT.